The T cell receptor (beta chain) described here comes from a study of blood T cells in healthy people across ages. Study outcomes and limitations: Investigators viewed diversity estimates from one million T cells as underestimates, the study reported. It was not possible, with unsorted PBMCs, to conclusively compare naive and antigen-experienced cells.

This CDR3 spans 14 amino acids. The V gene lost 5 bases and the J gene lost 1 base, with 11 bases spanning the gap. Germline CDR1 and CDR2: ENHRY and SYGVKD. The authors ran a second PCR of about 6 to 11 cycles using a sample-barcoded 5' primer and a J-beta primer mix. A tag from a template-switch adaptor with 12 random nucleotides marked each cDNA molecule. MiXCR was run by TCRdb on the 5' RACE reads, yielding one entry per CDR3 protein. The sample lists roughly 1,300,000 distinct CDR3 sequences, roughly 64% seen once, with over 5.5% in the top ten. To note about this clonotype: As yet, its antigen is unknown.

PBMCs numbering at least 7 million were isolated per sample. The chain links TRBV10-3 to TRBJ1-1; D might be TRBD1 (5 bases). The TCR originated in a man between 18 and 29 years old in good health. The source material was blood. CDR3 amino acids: CAISPSGQNTEAFF. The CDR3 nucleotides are TGTGCCATCAGTCCCTCAGGGCAGAACACTGAAGCTTTCTTT.